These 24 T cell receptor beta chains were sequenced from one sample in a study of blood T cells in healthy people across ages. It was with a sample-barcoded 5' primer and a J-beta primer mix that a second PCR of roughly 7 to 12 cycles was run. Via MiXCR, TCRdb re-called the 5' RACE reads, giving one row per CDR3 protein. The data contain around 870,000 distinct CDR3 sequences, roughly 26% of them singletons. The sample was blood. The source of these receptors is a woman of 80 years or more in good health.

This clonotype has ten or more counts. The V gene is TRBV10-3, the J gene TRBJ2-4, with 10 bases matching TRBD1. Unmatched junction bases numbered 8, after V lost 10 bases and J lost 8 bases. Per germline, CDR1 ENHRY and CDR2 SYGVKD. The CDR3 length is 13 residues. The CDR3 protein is CATTTGGLDIQYF. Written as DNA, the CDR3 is TGTGCCACCACGACAGGGGGCTTGGACATTCAGTACTTC.

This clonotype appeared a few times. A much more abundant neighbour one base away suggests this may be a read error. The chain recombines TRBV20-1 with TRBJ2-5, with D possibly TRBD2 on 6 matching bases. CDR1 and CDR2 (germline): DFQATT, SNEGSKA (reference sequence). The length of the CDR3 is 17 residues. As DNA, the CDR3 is TGCAGTGCTAAGGACGGTACTAGCCCCGCCAAGGGAGAGACCCGGTACTTC. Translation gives CSAKDGTSPAKGETRYF.

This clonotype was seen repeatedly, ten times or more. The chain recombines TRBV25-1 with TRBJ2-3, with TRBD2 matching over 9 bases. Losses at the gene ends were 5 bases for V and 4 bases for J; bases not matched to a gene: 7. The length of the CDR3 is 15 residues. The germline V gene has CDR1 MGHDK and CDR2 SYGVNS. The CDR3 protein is CASSSLAGTSDTQYF. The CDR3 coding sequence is TGTGCCAGCAGTAGTCTAGCGGGGACCTCAGATACGCAGTATTTT.

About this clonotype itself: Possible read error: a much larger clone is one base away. CDR3 nucleotides: TGCGCCAGCAACAGGGGCAGAAGTAACTATGGCTACACCTTC. This translates into CASNRGRSNYGYTF. V is TRBV5-1 and J is TRBJ1-2; 7 bases match TRBD1. CDR3 length equals 14 residues. Germline CDR1 reads SGHRS; CDR2 reads YFSETQ. J lost 1 base, V lost 6 bases, and 6 bases had no gene match.

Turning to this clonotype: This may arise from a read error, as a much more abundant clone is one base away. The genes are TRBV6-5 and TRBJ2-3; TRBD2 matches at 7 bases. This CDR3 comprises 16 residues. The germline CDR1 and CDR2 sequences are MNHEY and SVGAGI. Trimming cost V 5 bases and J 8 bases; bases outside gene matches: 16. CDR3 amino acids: CASSPLASGGAGTQYF. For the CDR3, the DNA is TGTGCCAGCAGTCCTCTTGCTAGCGGTGGTGCAGGTACGCAGTATTTT.

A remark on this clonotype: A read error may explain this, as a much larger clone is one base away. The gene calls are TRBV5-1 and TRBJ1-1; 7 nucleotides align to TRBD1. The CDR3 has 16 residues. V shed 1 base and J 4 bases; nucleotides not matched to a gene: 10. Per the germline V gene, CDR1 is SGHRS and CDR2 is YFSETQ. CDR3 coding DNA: TGCGCCAGCAGCTTGCACTTAGACAGGGCGGGCACTGAAGCTTTCTTT. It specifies CASSLHLDRAGTEAFF. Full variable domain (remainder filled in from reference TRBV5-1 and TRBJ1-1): KAGVTQTPRYLIKTRGQQVTLSCSPISGHRSVSWYQQTPGQGLQFLFEYFSETQRNKGNFPGRFSGRQFSNSRSEMNVSTLELGDSALYLCASSLHLDRAGTEAFFGQGTRLTVV.

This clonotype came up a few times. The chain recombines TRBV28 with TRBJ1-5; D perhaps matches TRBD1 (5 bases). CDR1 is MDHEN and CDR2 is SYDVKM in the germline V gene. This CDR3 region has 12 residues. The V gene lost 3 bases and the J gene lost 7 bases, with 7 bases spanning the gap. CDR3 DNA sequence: TGTGCCAGCAGTTTGGGGCGCCAGCCCCAGCATTTT. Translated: CASSLGRQPQHF.

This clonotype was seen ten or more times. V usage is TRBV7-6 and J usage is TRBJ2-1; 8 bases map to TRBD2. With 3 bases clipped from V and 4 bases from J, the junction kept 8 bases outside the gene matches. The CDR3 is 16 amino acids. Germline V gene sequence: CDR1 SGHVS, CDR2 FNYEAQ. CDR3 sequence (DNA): TGTGCCAGCAGCTTTTCTAGCGGGTCCAATTACAATGAGCAGTTCTTC. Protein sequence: CASSFSSGSNYNEQFF. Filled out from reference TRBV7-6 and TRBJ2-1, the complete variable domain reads GAGVSQSPRYKVTKRGQDVALRCDPISGHVSLYWYRQALGQGPEFLTYFNYEAQQDKSGLPNDRFSAERPEGSISTLTIQRTEQRDSAMYRCASSFSSGSNYNEQFFGPGTRLTVL.

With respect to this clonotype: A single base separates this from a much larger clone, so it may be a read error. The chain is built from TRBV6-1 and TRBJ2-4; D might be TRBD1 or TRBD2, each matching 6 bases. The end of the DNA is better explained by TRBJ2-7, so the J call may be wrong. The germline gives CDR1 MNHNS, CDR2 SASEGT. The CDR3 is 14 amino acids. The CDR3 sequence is CASSEAGGVDEQYF. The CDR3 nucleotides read TGTGCCAGCAGTGAAGCGGGGGGCGTGGACGAGCAGTACTTC.

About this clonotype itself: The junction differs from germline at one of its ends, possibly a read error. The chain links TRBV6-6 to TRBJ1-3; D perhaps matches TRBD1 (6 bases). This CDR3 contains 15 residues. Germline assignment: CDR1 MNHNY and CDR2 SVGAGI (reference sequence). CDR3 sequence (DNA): TGTGCCAGCAGCCCCGGACAGAGCTCTGGAAACACCAGATATTTT. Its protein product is CASSPGQSSGNTRYF.

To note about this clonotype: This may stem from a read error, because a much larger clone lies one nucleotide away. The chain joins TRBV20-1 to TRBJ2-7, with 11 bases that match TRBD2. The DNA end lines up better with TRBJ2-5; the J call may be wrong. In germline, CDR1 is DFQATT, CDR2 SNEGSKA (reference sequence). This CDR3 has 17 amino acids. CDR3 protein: CSARSLASGGREGTQYF. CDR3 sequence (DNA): TGCAGTGCTAGATCCCTTGCTAGCGGGGGGCGAGAAGGGACCCAGTACTTC.

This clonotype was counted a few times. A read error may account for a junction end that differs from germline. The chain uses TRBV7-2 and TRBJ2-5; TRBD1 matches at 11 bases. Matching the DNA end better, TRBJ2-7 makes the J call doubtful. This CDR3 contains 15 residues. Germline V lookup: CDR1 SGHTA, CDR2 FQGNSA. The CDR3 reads CASSPGQGASCEQYF. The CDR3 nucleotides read TGTGCCAGCAGCCCAGGACAGGGGGCGTCCTGCGAGCAGTACTTC.

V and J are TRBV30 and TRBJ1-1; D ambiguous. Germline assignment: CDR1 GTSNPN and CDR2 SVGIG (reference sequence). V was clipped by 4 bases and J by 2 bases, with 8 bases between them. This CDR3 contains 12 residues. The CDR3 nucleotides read TGTGCCTGGACACCTAGAAACACTGAAGCTTTCTTT. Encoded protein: CAWTPRNTEAFF.

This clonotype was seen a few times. CDR3 nucleotide sequence: TGTGCCAGCAACATCATGGGCGGGGAGCTGTTTTTT. Protein sequence: CASNIMGGELFF. The rearrangement uses TRBV7-2 and TRBJ2-2; D unclear. In germline, CDR1 is SGHTA, CDR2 FQGNSA. The CDR3 loop spans 12 amino acids. The ends were cut back, 7 bases at V and 7 bases at J, with 10 bases in the middle.

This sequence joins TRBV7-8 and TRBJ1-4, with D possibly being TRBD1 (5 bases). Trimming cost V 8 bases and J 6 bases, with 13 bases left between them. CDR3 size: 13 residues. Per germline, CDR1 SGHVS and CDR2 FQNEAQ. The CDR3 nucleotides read TGTGCCAGCCGGCTTGGGGGGGATGAAAAACTGTTTTTT. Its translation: CASRLGGDEKLFF.

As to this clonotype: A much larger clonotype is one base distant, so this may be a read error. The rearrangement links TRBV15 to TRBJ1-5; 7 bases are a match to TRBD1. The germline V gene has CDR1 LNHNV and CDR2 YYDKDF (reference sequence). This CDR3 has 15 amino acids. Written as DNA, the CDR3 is TGTGCCCCCAGCCTCGACAGGGAACAAAATCAGCCCCAGCATTTT. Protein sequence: CAPSLDREQNQPQHF.

CDR3 DNA sequence: TGTGCCAGCAGCTTAGTCCCTACAGGGAGCTCTGGAAACACCATATATTTT. Translated: CASSLVPTGSSGNTIYF. The chain is built from TRBV7-8 and TRBJ1-3; perhaps TRBD1 as D (6 bases). This CDR3 contains 17 residues. Trimming removed 1 base from V and 0 bases from J, with 13 bases in between. Per the germline V gene, CDR1 is SGHVS and CDR2 is FQNEAQ.

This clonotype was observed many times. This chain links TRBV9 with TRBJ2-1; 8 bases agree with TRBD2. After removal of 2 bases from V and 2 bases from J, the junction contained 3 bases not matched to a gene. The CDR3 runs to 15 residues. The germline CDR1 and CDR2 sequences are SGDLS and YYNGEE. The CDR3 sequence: CASSVSGVTYNEQFF. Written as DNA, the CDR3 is TGTGCCAGCAGCGTTAGCGGGGTTACCTACAATGAGCAGTTCTTC.

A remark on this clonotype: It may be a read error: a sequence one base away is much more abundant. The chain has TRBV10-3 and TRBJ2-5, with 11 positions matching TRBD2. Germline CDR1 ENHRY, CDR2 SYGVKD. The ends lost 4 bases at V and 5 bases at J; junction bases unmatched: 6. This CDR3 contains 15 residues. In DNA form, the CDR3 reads TGTGCCATCAGTGGAGCGGGACTAGCGGACGAGACCCAGTACTTC. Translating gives CAISGAGLADETQYF.

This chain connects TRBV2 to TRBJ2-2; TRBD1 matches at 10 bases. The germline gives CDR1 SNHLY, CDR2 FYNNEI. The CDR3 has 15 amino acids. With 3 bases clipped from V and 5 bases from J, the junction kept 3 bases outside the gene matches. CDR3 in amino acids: CASSETGQGTGELFF. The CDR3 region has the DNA TGTGCCAGCAGTGAGACGGGACAGGGGACCGGGGAGCTGTTTTTT.

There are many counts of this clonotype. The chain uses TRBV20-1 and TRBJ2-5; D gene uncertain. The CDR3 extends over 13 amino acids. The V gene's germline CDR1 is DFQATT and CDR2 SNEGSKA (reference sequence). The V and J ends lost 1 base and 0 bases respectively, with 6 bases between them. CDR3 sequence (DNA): TGCAGTGCTAGAGCCGTTAACCAAGAGACCCAGTACTTC. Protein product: CSARAVNQETQYF.

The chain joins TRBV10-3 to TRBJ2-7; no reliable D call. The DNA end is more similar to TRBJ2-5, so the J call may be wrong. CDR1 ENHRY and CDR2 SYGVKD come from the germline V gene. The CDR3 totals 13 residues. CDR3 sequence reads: CAIKKGAAETQYF. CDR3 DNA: TGTGCCATCAAAAAGGGTGCAGCAGAGACCCAGTACTTC.

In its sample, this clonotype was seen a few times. CDR3 in DNA: TGTGCCAGCTCACCAGGACTAGAGGTGACCCAGTACTTC. Translated: CASSPGLEVTQYF. This chain joins TRBV18 and TRBJ2-5, with TRBD2 matching 7 bases. Germline V gene data show CDR1 as KGHSH and CDR2 as LQKENI. Unmatched junction bases numbered 4, after V lost 2 bases and J lost 7 bases. The CDR3 is 13 amino acids.

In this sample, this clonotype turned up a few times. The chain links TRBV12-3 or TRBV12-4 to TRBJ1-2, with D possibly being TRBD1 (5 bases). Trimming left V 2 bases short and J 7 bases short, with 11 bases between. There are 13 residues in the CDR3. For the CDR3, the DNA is TGTGCCAGCAGTTTACAGGGAGACTGTGGCTACACCTTC. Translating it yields CASSLQGDCGYTF.